This entry lists 10 T cell receptor beta chains sequenced from one sample in a study of shared clonotypes between healthy human individuals. Sequencing was performed with immunoSEQ multiplex PCR; in TCRdb, only in-frame clones are kept and a portion is missing. In the table there are roughly 2 million clones, 95% of which are singletons. Sample: naive CD4+ T cells sorted from blood. The subset was: CD45RA+ positively selected. The receptors originated from a man aged 18 to 30 in good health.

The chain recombines TRBV14 with TRBJ2-3; D remains unclear. V lost 4 bases, J lost 0 bases, and 5 bases lay in between. Germline CDR1 SGHDN, CDR2 FVKESK. This CDR3 is built from 13 residues. The CDR3 DNA reads as TGTGCCAGCAGCCCGTATAGCACAGATACGCAGTATTTT. Translation: CASSPYSTDTQYF.

This clone was found once. V gene TRBV5-1 combines with J gene TRBJ2-3; 8 nucleotides align to TRBD2. This CDR3 contains 17 residues. The ends lost 0 bases at V and 1 base at J; junction bases unmatched: 7. Germline CDR1 reads SGHRS; CDR2 reads YFSETQ. The CDR3 DNA reads as TGCGCCAGCAGCTTGGGCCTCGGAGCGGGAGGCACAGATACGCAGTATTTT. It translates to CASSLGLGAGGTDTQYF.

This sequence joins TRBV5-6 and TRBJ1-3; tentative D call: TRBD1 (5 bases). This CDR3 region has 15 residues. Germline-derived CDR1 and CDR2 are SGHDT and YYEEEE. Trimming took off 4 bases at V and 0 bases at J, with 11 bases between the two ends. The CDR3 here is CASSPGHLSGNTIYF. The DNA of the CDR3 is TGTGCCAGCAGCCCCGGACACCTCTCTGGAAACACCATATATTTT.

The chain uses TRBV5-1 and TRBJ1-4, with a tentative D call TRBD1 (5 bases). CDR3 length: 18 amino acids. Deletions cut 2 bases from V and 5 bases from J, with 22 bases between. Looked up from germline, CDR1 is SGHRS and CDR2 is YFSETQ. CDR3 in DNA: TGCGCCAGCAGCTTTACCTCTGGGGTTCAGGGAAACAATGAAAAACTGTTTTTT. As protein: CASSFTSGVQGNNEKLFF.

This chain links TRBV30 with TRBJ2-5, with 9 nucleotides matching TRBD1. V dropped 5 bases and J dropped 0; count of bases not matched to a gene: 13. CDR1 and CDR2 from the germline V gene are GTSNPN and SVGIG (reference sequence). The CDR3 has 17 amino acids. The CDR3 spells CAWRNWLRTGDQETQYF. The CDR3 nucleotides read TGTGCCTGGCGTAATTGGCTCCGGACAGGGGACCAAGAGACCCAGTACTTC.

This chain links TRBV9 with TRBJ1-6; D is unclear. The germline V gene encodes CDR1 SGDLS and CDR2 YYNGEE. V was shortened by 7 bases and J by 5 bases, with 13 bases between the two germline ends. The CDR3 runs to 14 residues. CDR3 nucleotides: TGTGCCAGCTCGACGGTTGGGCATAATTCACCCCTCCACTTT. Translating it yields CASSTVGHNSPLHF.

The chain carries TRBV23-1 and TRBJ1-2; 8 bases match TRBD1. TRBV23-1 is annotated as an ORF whose role is uncertain. The CDR3 runs to 18 residues. Germline trimming cut 3 bases from V and 7 bases from J; bases unmatched to any gene: 19. The CDR3 nucleotides are TGCGCCAGCAGTCACTACGGTTGCGGGACAGGACCCGCTATTGGCTACACCTTC. Its translation: CASSHYGCGTGPAIGYTF.

J is TRBJ2-3 and V is TRBV7-2, with 9 bases identical to TRBD2. This CDR3 comprises 15 residues. Germline trimming cut 4 bases from V and 7 bases from J; bases unmatched to any gene: 9. Per germline, CDR1 SGHTA and CDR2 FQGNSA. CDR3: CASSYSGSPANTQYF. CDR3 nucleotide sequence: TGTGCCAGCAGCTATAGCGGGAGTCCTGCTAATACGCAGTATTTT.

V and J are TRBV28 and TRBJ2-1, with 12 positions matching TRBD1. Germline V gene data show CDR1 as MDHEN and CDR2 as SYDVKM. V shed 6 bases and J 7 bases; nucleotides not matched to a gene: 10. This CDR3 region has 16 residues. CDR3 region: CASSRPGTGGWNEQFF. Here the CDR3 DNA reads TGTGCCAGCAGCCGTCCAGGGACAGGGGGCTGGAATGAGCAGTTCTTC. Complete variable domain (other parts from reference TRBV28 and TRBJ2-1): DVKVTQSSRYLVKRTGEKVFLECVQDMDHENMFWYRQDPGLGLRLIYFSYDVKMKEKGDIPEGYSVSREKKERFSLILESASTNQTSMYLCASSRPGTGGWNEQFFGPGTRLTVL.

The CDR3 sequence is CASSRTSLYSELFF. CDR3 sequence (DNA): TGTGCCAGCAGCAGGACTAGTCTTTATAGTGAGCTGTTTTTT. This chain uses TRBV7-2 with TRBJ2-2; 7 bases fit TRBD2. The CDR3 has 14 residues. Germline CDR1 and CDR2: SGHTA and FQGNSA. The V segment lost 5 bases and the J segment 11 bases; nucleotides outside the gene matches: 11.